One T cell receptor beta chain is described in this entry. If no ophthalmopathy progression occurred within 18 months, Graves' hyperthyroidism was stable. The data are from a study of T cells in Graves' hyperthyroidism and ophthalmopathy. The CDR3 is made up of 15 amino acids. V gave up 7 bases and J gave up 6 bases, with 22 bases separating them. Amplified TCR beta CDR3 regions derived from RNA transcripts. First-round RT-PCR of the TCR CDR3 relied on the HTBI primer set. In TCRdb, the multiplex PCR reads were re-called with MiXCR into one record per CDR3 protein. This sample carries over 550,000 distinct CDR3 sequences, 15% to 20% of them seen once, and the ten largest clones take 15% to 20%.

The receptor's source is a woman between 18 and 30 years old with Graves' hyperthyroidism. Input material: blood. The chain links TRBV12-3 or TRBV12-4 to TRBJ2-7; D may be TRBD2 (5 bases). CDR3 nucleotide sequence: TGTGCCAGCACCAAATCGGGAACTTCTCTAGGCGAGCAGTACTTC. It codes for CASTKSGTSLGEQYF.